This paragraph covers one T cell receptor (beta chain) sequence. The antigen remains unidentified. This CDR3 has 14 residues. V was shortened by 2 bases and J by 0 bases, with 7 bases between the two germline ends. Germline assignment: CDR1 MNHEY and CDR2 SVGAGI. This sample is drawn from a study of T-cell memory formation after mild COVID-19. Study overall: Largely, TCR clusters stayed within a single donor. Whole-study results and caveats: Among clones contracting day 15 to 85, CD4/CD8 was balanced, whereas later expanders leaned CD4+. Clonal second-wave expansions that peaked on day 37 had unconfirmed SARS-CoV-2 specificity. Mostly located in CM and EM were contracting CD4+ clones, with contracting CD8+ clones located in EMRA.

TCRdb re-called the 5' RACE reads with MiXCR, one entry per CDR3 protein. The sample comprises more than 70,000 distinct CDR3 sequences, over 11% of which are singletons, and under 35% rests with the top ten. This sequence originates from an adult woman who had mild COVID-19 (a few samples of this study predate the infection). Cell type and time point are not known. The sample consisted of PBMCs or a T cell subset sorted from them (not recorded which). J is TRBJ1-2 and V is TRBV6-5; D not certain. The CDR3 bases are TGTGCCAGCAGTTACGCCCCTACTAACTATGGCTACACCTTC. It is translated as CASSYAPTNYGYTF.